Following are 5 T cell receptor beta chains from one sample sequenced in a study of blood T cell repertoires in COVID-19. Measured with immunoSEQ multiplex PCR; TCRdb has only the in-frame clones, and not every one. The sample carries roughly 340,000 clones, more than 80% recorded once. Sequencing was performed on peripheral blood. Receptor source: a woman aged 25 to 39 with COVID-19, enrolled during active disease.

The rearrangement links TRBV28 to TRBJ2-5, with 11 bases aligning to TRBD2. This CDR3 is 16 amino acids long. Unmatched junction bases numbered 8, after V lost 6 bases and J lost 2 bases. The germline gives CDR1 MDHEN, CDR2 SYDVKM. The CDR3 loop is CASSRTSGGQQETQYF. The CDR3 DNA sequence: TGTGCCAGCAGCCGAACTAGCGGGGGCCAACAAGAGACCCAGTACTTC.

The rearrangement uses TRBV7-2 and TRBJ2-7; perhaps TRBD1 as D (6 bases). Germline V CDR1 and CDR2: SGHTA, FQGNSA. With 4 bases removed from V and 3 bases from J, the gap between germline ends came to 10 bases. The CDR3 has 13 residues. The CDR3 sequence: CASSSGQIYEQYF. The CDR3 DNA reads as TGTGCCAGCAGCTCAGGACAGATCTACGAGCAGTACTTC.

The chain carries TRBV6-2 or TRBV6-3 and TRBJ2-7; 7 bases align to TRBD1. Germline assignment: CDR1 MNHEY and CDR2 SVGEGT. The CDR3 spans 13 residues. V lost 5 bases, J lost 3 bases, and 4 bases stayed unmatched. The DNA for the CDR3 is TGTGCCAGCAGTACCGGGACAGTCTACGAGCAGTACGTC. This gives the protein CASSTGTVYEQYV.

This chain links TRBV28 with TRBJ2-7; tentatively, D is TRBD2 (5 bases). The CDR3 is 14 amino acids. Germline V CDR1 and CDR2: MDHEN, SYDVKM. V was cut by 5 bases and J by 2 bases, with 13 bases left in between. In nucleotides, the CDR3 is TGTGCCAGCAGTCTCCTACCGGGGACCTACGAGCAGTACGTC. This codes for CASSLLPGTYEQYV.

This clone was observed once. The chain carries TRBV6-5 and TRBJ2-2; D unresolved. In germline, CDR1 is MNHEY, CDR2 SVGAGI. V gave up 6 bases and J gave up 2 bases, with 7 bases separating them. The CDR3 sequence is 13 residues long. The CDR3: CASSGYNTGELFF. CDR3 DNA: TGTGCCAGCAGCGGTTATAACACCGGGGAGCTGTTTTTT.